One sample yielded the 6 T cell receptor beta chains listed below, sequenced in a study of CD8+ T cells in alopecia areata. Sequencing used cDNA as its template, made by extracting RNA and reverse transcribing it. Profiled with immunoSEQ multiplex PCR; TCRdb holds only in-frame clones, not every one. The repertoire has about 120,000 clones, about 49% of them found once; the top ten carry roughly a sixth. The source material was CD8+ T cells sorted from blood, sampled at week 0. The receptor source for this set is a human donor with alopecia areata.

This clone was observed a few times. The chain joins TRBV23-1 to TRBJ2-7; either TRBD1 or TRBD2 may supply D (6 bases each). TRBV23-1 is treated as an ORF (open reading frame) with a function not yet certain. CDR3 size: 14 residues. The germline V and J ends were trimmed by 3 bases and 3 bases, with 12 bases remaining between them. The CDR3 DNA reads TGCGCCAGCAGTCAGGGTGGGGGGCTCTACGAGCAGTACTTC. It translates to CASSQGGGLYEQYF.

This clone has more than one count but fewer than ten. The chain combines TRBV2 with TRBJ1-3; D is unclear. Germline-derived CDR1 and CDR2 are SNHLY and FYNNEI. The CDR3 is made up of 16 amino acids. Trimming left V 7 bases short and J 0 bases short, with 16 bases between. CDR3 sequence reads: CASNVDITPSGNTIYF. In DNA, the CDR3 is TGTGCCAGCAATGTCGACATAACCCCCTCTGGAAACACCATATATTTT.

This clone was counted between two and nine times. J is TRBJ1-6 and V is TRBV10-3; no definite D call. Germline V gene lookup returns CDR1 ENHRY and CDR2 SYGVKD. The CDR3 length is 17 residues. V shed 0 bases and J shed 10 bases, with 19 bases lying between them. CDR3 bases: TGTGCCATCAGTGAGTCGCAGCGGAGGGCTCCGGGATCACCCCTCCACTTT. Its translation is CAISESQRRAPGSPLHF.

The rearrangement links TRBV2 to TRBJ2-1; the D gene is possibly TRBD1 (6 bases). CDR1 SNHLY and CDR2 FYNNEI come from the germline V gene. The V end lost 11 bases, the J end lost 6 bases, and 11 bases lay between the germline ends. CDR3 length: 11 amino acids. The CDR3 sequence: CASRTVNEQFF. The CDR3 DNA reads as TGTGCCTCAAGGACAGTCAATGAGCAGTTCTTC.

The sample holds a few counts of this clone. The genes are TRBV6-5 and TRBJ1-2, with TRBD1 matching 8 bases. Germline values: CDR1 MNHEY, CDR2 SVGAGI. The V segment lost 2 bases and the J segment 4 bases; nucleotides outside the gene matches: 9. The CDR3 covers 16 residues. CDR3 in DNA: TGTGCCAGCAGTTACGAAAAGACAGGGGATGGCTATGGCTACACCTTC. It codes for CASSYEKTGDGYGYTF.

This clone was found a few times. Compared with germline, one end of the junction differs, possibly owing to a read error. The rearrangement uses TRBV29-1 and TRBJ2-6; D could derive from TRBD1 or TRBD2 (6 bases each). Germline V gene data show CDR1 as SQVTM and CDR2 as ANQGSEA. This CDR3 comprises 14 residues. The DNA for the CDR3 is TGCAGCGTAGAAGGGGGGTCTGGGGCCAACGTCCTGACTTTC. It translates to CSVEGGSGANVLTF. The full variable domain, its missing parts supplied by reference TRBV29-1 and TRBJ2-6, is SAVISQKPSRDICQRGTSLTIQCQVDSQVTMMFWYRQQPGQSLTLIATANQGSEATYESGFVIDKFPISRPNLTFSTLTVSNMSPEDSSIYLCSVEGGSGANVLTFGAGSRLTVL.